This entry describes one TCR beta chain. There are 14 residues in the CDR3. J lost 0 bases, V lost 4 bases, and 0 bases had no gene match. From germline, CDR1 is MDHEN and CDR2 SYDVKM. This sample stems from a study of CD8 T cells in Susac syndrome. Reverse transcription of roughly 0.45 to 1 ug RNA used random hexamers. TCR beta CDR3 was amplified by immunoSEQ multiplex PCR. This amplification extended across 54 Vbeta and 13 Jbeta segments. MiXCR, applied by TCRdb to the immunoSEQ multiplex PCR reads, yields one record per CDR3 protein. Among about 210,000 distinct CDR3 sequences listed, 95% were seen once. The T cells that were sequenced for TCR beta were CD8+ and CD4+ cells from blood. The multiple sclerosis controls were treatment-naive patients, and their relapsing-remitting disease was stable or active. The CD8+ and CD4+ T cells were negatively isolated, with the TEMRA cells enriched by FACS.

This TCR derives from a human donor with multiple sclerosis. Material: CD4+ T cells from PBMCs. V usage is TRBV28 and J usage is TRBJ1-2; 9 positions agree with TRBD1. The CDR3 bases are TGTGCCAGCAGTTGGACAGGGGCTAACTATGGCTACACCTTC. Amino acid sequence: CASSWTGANYGYTF.